This entry is about one T cell receptor beta chain. The data derive from a study of shared clonotypes between healthy human individuals. The germline gives CDR1 MDHEN, CDR2 SYDVKM. The germline V and J ends were trimmed by 7 bases and 4 bases, with 17 bases remaining between them. The CDR3 loop spans 14 amino acids. Using immunoSEQ multiplex PCR, the repertoire was profiled, and TCRdb retains in-frame clones only, with some absent. The sample lists hundreds of thousands of clones; around 77% were seen once. The chain combines TRBV28 with TRBJ2-7; perhaps TRBD1 as D (5 bases). This sequence originates from a woman aged 40 to 55 in good health. Some clones in this sample may be carry-over from other donors' samples. The specimen was PBMCs. CDR3: CASIDTQGPYEQYF. The DNA of the CDR3 is TGTGCCAGCATCGACACCCAGGGCCCATACGAGCAGTACTTC.